Each of the 25 T cell receptor beta chains below was sequenced from the same sample in a study of post-analysis software for immune sequencing data. For these receptors, no antigen is known. Study-level results: When patients were compared with controls, about five TRBV segments were more frequent, TRBV5-6, TRBV5-1 and TRBV20-1 among them.

Each TCR beta cDNA library carried unique molecular identifiers. TCRdb reprocessed the PCR reads with MiXCR, giving one entry per CDR3 protein. The table has roughly 410,000 distinct CDR3 sequences, less than 40% seen once. The sample consisted of blood. These receptors originate from a girl aged 5-17 years with multiple sclerosis.

This chain links TRBV12-3 or TRBV12-4 with TRBJ2-7, with D tentatively TRBD2 (6 bases). This CDR3 has 15 residues. The V end was cut by 6 bases, the J end by 1 base, with 16 bases between. CDR3 DNA: TGTGCCAGCAGCCGCGGGGTAGCCGCTTCCTACGAGCAGTACTTC. Translating it yields CASSRGVAASYEQYF.

The chain is built from TRBV7-6 and TRBJ1-3, with 7 bases fitting TRBD1. Germline CDR1 and CDR2: SGHVS and FNYEAQ. This CDR3 is built from 16 residues. The J segment lost 0 bases and the V segment lost 2 bases, leaving 4 bases of the junction unmatched. CDR3 sequence (DNA): TGTGCCAGCAGCTTAAGGCAGGGGGTCTCTGGAAACACCATATATTTT. Residues: CASSLRQGVSGNTIYF. Based on the CDR3 plus reference TRBV7-6 and TRBJ1-3, the full variable domain is GAGVSQSPRYKVTKRGQDVALRCDPISGHVSLYWYRQALGQGPEFLTYFNYEAQQDKSGLPNDRFSAERPEGSISTLTIQRTEQRDSAMYRCASSLRQGVSGNTIYFGEGSWLTVV.

The chain joins TRBV4-3 to TRBJ2-1; TRBD2 aligns across 7 bases. CDR3 length: 14 residues. Germline trimming cut 0 bases from V and 10 bases from J; bases unmatched to any gene: 6. Germline V gives CDR1 LGHNA, CDR2 YSLEER. CDR3 in DNA: TGCGCCAGCAGCCAAGATCAGTGGGGGGGAGAGCAGTTCTTC. Its protein is CASSQDQWGGEQFF.

A word on this clonotype: One junction end disagrees with the germline gene, perhaps due to a read error. V usage is TRBV29-1 and J usage is TRBJ2-5, with TRBD1 matching 7 bases. Per the germline V gene, CDR1 is SQVTM and CDR2 is ANQGSEA. CDR3 size: 13 residues. The CDR3 sequence: CSVEKTGPETKYF. The CDR3 DNA reads as TGCAGCGTTGAAAAGACAGGGCCCGAGACCAAGTACTTC.

This clonotype was picked up a small number of times. The chain carries TRBV25-1 and TRBJ2-7, with D uncertain. The germline gives CDR1 MGHDK, CDR2 SYGVNS. The CDR3 has 12 amino acids. Trimming removed 2 bases at V and 2 bases at J, with 4 bases between. The CDR3 protein is CASSEEPYEQYF. DNA of the CDR3: TGTGCCAGCAGTGAAGAACCCTACGAGCAGTACTTC.

Points on this clonotype: The germline gene is not matched at one end of the junction; a read error may be the cause. V gene TRBV15 combines with J gene TRBJ2-3, with D tentatively TRBD2 (6 bases). This CDR3 is 15 amino acids long. In germline, CDR1 is LNHNV, CDR2 YYDKDF (reference sequence). The CDR3 here is CATRTSRAGTDAQYF. The CDR3 coding sequence is TGTGCCACCAGAACTAGCCGGGCTGGCACAGATGCGCAGTATTTT.

This clonotype was recorded only once. The chain uses TRBV7-2 and TRBJ2-7; the match to TRBD2 covers 8 bases. The CDR3 length is 14 residues. V trimming: 5 bases; J trimming: 4 bases; junction bases outside the gene matches: 7. The germline gives CDR1 SGHTA, CDR2 FQGNSA. The CDR3 coding sequence is TGTGCCAGCAGCCCATCGGGGGGGCGGTACGAGCAGTACTTC. Protein product: CASSPSGGRYEQYF.

This clonotype was seen more than once but under ten times. This chain links TRBV5-1 with TRBJ2-1; possibly TRBD1 or TRBD2 for D (5 bases each). The CDR3 spans 15 residues. The V end lost 4 bases, the J end lost 6 bases, and 17 bases lay between the germline ends. Germline values: CDR1 SGHRS, CDR2 YFSETQ. The CDR3, as DNA: TGCGCCAGCAGCCCGGGGACGTTAACGGGCAATGAGCAGTTCTTC. Translated, it gives CASSPGTLTGNEQFF.

This clonotype was seen more than once but under ten times. The chain employs TRBV28 and TRBJ2-7; D is undetermined. V gave up 3 bases and J gave up 3 bases, with 9 bases separating them. CDR1 and CDR2 from the germline V gene are MDHEN and SYDVKM. There are 13 residues in the CDR3. The chain's CDR3 is CASSFGRLYEQYF. The CDR3 DNA reads as TGTGCCAGCAGTTTCGGACGCCTCTACGAGCAGTACTTC. Combining the CDR3 with reference TRBV28 and TRBJ2-7 gives the whole variable domain DVKVTQSSRYLVKRTGEKVFLECVQDMDHENMFWYRQDPGLGLRLIYFSYDVKMKEKGDIPEGYSVSREKKERFSLILESASTNQTSMYLCASSFGRLYEQYFGPGTRLTVT.

In DNA, the CDR3 is TGCAGTGCGAGGGACAGAGCTTCACCCCTCCACTTT. Amino acids: CSARDRASPLHF. The chain joins TRBV20-1 to TRBJ1-6; 7 positions agree with TRBD1. CDR1 and CDR2 from the germline V gene are DFQATT and SNEGSKA (reference sequence). This CDR3 contains 12 residues. The ends lost 6 bases at V and 9 bases at J; junction bases unmatched: 5.

The chain has TRBV5-1 and TRBJ2-3; TRBD1 agrees at 7 bases. J lost 2 bases, V lost 4 bases, and 7 bases had no gene match. This CDR3 is built from 15 residues. The germline V gene has CDR1 SGHRS and CDR2 YFSETQ. CDR3: CASSIGTANTDTQYF. The CDR3 DNA reads as TGCGCCAGCAGCATCGGGACAGCTAACACAGATACGCAGTATTTT.

This clonotype was seen once. CDR3 in DNA: TGCAGCGCCGGCCGGGGAGAGAACATTCAGTACTTC. This gives the protein CSAGRGENIQYF. The genes are TRBV29-1 and TRBJ2-4, with D possibly being TRBD2 (5 bases). The germline CDR1 and CDR2 sequences are SQVTM and ANQGSEA. The CDR3 is 12 residues long. Trimming shortened V by 7 bases and J by 7 bases, and 14 bases separated the two germline ends.

This chain links TRBV6-5 with TRBJ2-4; D is possibly TRBD1 (6 bases). The CDR3 has 16 amino acids. The germline gives CDR1 MNHEY, CDR2 SVGAGI. Trimming stripped 6 bases from V and 0 bases from J, with 15 bases between. The CDR3 sequence: CASSPRQDIAKNIQYF. In DNA form, the CDR3 reads TGTGCCAGCAGCCCCAGACAGGACATAGCCAAAAACATTCAGTACTTC.

The table lists this clonotype with a few counts. The chain carries TRBV12-3 or TRBV12-4 and TRBJ1-2; D gene uncertain. The germline V and J ends were trimmed by 3 bases and 4 bases, with 12 bases remaining between them. The CDR3 contains 14 residues. The CDR3 DNA reads TGTGCCAGCAGTTTTATTGGTGGGTTCTATGGCTACACCTTC. Residues: CASSFIGGFYGYTF.

The genes are TRBV3-1 and TRBJ1-1; TRBD1 is a possible D gene (5 bases). CDR1 LGHDT and CDR2 YNNKEL come from the germline V gene (reference sequence). There are 14 residues in the CDR3. Trimming cost V 4 bases and J 8 bases, with 17 bases left between them. CDR3 loop: CASSPHRSGSEAFF. The CDR3 coding sequence is TGTGCCAGCAGCCCCCACAGGTCCGGCTCCGAAGCTTTCTTT.

This clonotype was detected only a few times. The rearrangement joins TRBV5-1 to TRBJ2-5; 9 bases fit TRBD1. This CDR3 has 14 amino acids. Germline V CDR1 and CDR2: SGHRS, YFSETQ. V gave up 5 bases and J gave up 1 base; unmatched junction bases: 3. The CDR3 sequence is CASRGTGFQETQYF. CDR3 coding DNA: TGCGCCAGCAGAGGGACAGGGTTCCAAGAGACCCAGTACTTC. Supplemented by reference TRBV5-1 and TRBJ2-5, the full variable domain reads KAGVTQTPRYLIKTRGQQVTLSCSPISGHRSVSWYQQTPGQGLQFLFEYFSETQRNKGNFPGRFSGRQFSNSRSEMNVSTLELGDSALYLCASRGTGFQETQYFGPGTRLLVL.

The rearrangement joins TRBV4-2 to TRBJ2-3; D perhaps matches TRBD2 (6 bases). The ends were cut back, 7 bases at V and 1 base at J, with 9 bases in the middle. The CDR3 totals 13 residues. Germline CDR1 reads LGHNA; CDR2 reads YNFKEQ. The CDR3 region has the DNA TGTGCCAGCAACGGGGAGGGCACAGATACGCAGTATTTT. It yields the protein CASNGEGTDTQYF.

The CDR3 region is CASRPSGTSSYEQYF. In DNA, the CDR3 is TGTGCCAGCCGACCTAGCGGGACCAGCTCCTACGAGCAGTACTTC. The chain couples TRBV28 to TRBJ2-7; 9 bases are a match to TRBD2. This CDR3 comprises 15 residues. CDR1 and CDR2 (germline): MDHEN, SYDVKM. The junction had 8 bases not matched to a gene; V was cut back by 8 bases and J by 0 bases.

This chain joins TRBV12-3 or TRBV12-4 and TRBJ1-1, with no clear D. The V and J ends lost 2 bases and 5 bases respectively, with 3 bases between them. The CDR3 length is 11 residues. The CDR3 loop reads CASSLWTEAFF. CDR3 in DNA: TGTGCCAGCAGTTTATGGACTGAAGCTTTCTTT.

The chain has TRBV2 and TRBJ1-2; D uncertain. The V gene lost 1 base and the J gene lost 7 bases, with 10 bases spanning the gap. Germline CDR1 and CDR2: SNHLY and FYNNEI. The CDR3 has 13 amino acids. CDR3 sequence (DNA): TGTGCCAGCAGTGAAGGGGAGTTGGGTGGCTACACCTTC. Encoded protein: CASSEGELGGYTF.

This sequence joins TRBV6-2 or TRBV6-3 and TRBJ2-1, with 8 bases matching TRBD2. The CDR3 runs to 13 residues. From germline, CDR1 is MNHEY and CDR2 SVGEGT. J was trimmed by 9 bases and V by 6 bases; bases with no gene match: 7. The CDR3 is CASSREGTFEQFF. CDR3 nucleotides: TGTGCCAGCAGCCGGGAGGGGACGTTTGAGCAGTTCTTC.

The gene calls are TRBV12-3 or TRBV12-4 and TRBJ2-4, with D possibly matching TRBD2 (5 bases). The DNA end is more similar to TRBJ2-7, so the J call may be wrong. The CDR3 is 14 residues long. CDR3 sequence reads: CASSPAPGSHEQYF. In DNA, the CDR3 is TGTGCCAGCAGCCCTGCGCCGGGATCCCACGAGCAGTACTTC.

Points on this clonotype: This may arise from a read error, as a much more abundant clone is one base away. CDR3 sequence (DNA): TGTGCCGGCAGCATATACCCAGGAGTAGCCACAGATACGCAGTATTTT. Translated, it gives CAGSIYPGVATDTQYF. The chain employs TRBV12-3 or TRBV12-4 and TRBJ2-3; D gene ambiguous. The CDR3 is made up of 16 amino acids.

This clonotype showed up just a few times. Given a much more abundant clone one base away, this may be a read error. The rearrangement joins TRBV7-2 to TRBJ1-6, with D hard to call. Germline CDR1 is SGHTA and CDR2 is FQGNSA. The CDR3 totals 15 residues. CDR3 residues: CASSAPGSGDSPPHF. The CDR3, as DNA: TGTGCCAGCAGCGCACCGGGATCCGGGGATTCACCCCCCCACTTT.

A note on this clonotype: It may be a read error: a sequence one base away is much more abundant. This chain uses TRBV6-5 with TRBJ2-3, with D possibly TRBD1 on 6 matching bases. V lost 2 bases and J 2 bases, leaving 14 bases between the germline ends. The CDR3 loop spans 16 amino acids. Germline-derived CDR1 and CDR2 are MNHEY and SVGAGI. The CDR3 DNA follows: TGTGCCAGCAGTTACCCCGGACAGCTCTCCACAGATACGCAGTATTTT. It is translated as CASSYPGQLSTDTQYF.